This T cell receptor beta chain originates from a study of a mutant IDH1 vaccine in newly diagnosed glioma. Study in general: Commencement of vaccination occurred 4-6 weeks following radiotherapy alone, or concurrently with temozolomide cycles. Patients got radiotherapy, temozolomide, or both beforehand, and most got both. Averaging 40.4 years of age, treated patients were approximately 62% male and roughly 38% female.

Trimming left V 1 base short and J 5 bases short, with 11 bases between. CDR3 length equals 14 residues. Germline loops: CDR1 SGHAT, CDR2 FQNNGV. Here immunoSEQ multiplex PCR was the method, and the copy in TCRdb shows in-frame clones only, minus some. The table shows about 51,000 clones, with around 80% occurring only once. Concerning this clone: Antigen unknown.

Sample time point: week 5, during vaccination. Mutant IDH1 20-mer peptide, at 300 ug, made up each vaccine dose, with topical imiquimod. This receptor was taken from a man aged 45 to 65 with glioma. This chain links TRBV11-2 with TRBJ2-5; a weak D match, TRBD2 (6 bases). The specimen was PBMCs, collected from a glioma patient whose treatment included an IDH1 peptide vaccine. The CDR3 region is CASSLVALAETQYF. Here the CDR3 DNA reads TGTGCCAGCAGCTTAGTGGCACTAGCTGAGACCCAGTACTTC.